This TCR beta chain was captured in a study of blood T cell repertoires in COVID-19. At the level of the study: Donors in the United States, Italy and Spain gave samples during acute or convalescent COVID-19.

This table comes from immunoSEQ multiplex PCR, and its TCRdb copy is limited to in-frame clones, with some not included. Found here are roughly 450,000 clones, around 90% of them singletons; the top ten hold about 0.57%. This clone occurred once. Germline V gene sequence: CDR1 LNHDA, CDR2 SQIVND (reference sequence). Trimming took 3 bases from V and 9 from J; bases not matched to a gene: 9. The CDR3 runs to 16 residues. The chain employs TRBV19 and TRBJ1-6, with 9 positions matching TRBD1. Input material: PBMCs or T cells enriched from blood (not recorded which). This sequence was found in a man aged 18-30 years who had recovered from COVID-19. CDR3 amino acids: CASSIQGTGTFSPLHF. The CDR3 nucleotides read TGTGCCAGTAGTATCCAAGGGACAGGGACTTTTTCACCCCTCCACTTT.